The 29 T cell receptor beta chains reported below all come from one sample, sequenced in a study of blood T cell repertoires in COVID-19. Profiled with immunoSEQ multiplex PCR; TCRdb holds only in-frame clones, not every one. The repertoire consists of 200,000 to 250,000 clones, with about 80% occurring once and the leading ten covering 8.9%. Sequenced input: peripheral blood. These receptors were taken from a man older than 75 with acute or convalescent COVID-19.

The J gene is TRBJ1-5, the V gene TRBV21-1; TRBD1 is the table's D call and was not checked against the DNA. TRBV21-1 is tagged as a pseudogene. This CDR3 has 15 residues. CDR3 sequence reads: CASRSGTGGNQPQHF. The CDR3, as DNA: TGTGCCAGCAGATCCGGGACAGGGGGCAATCAGCCCCAGCATTTT.

The chain joins TRBV2 to TRBJ2-3; 10 bases align to TRBD2. Germline V lookup: CDR1 SNHLY, CDR2 FYNNEI. The CDR3 covers 16 residues. After removal of 6 bases from V and 0 bases from J, the junction contained 6 bases not matched to a gene. CDR3 bases: TGTGCCAGCAGCAACCTAGCGGGGGCTAGCACAGATACGCAGTATTTT. It yields the protein CASSNLAGASTDTQYF.

J is TRBJ2-7 and V is TRBV5-4; no firm D call. V lost 4 bases, J lost 5 bases, and 10 bases lay in between. The germline CDR1 and CDR2 sequences are SGHNT and YYREEE (reference sequence). This CDR3 is built from 12 residues. Here the CDR3 reads CASSRVNNEQYF. CDR3 sequence (DNA): TGTGCCAGCAGCCGGGTAAACAACGAGCAGTACTTC.

The V call is TRBV7-2, the J call TRBJ1-5; the D gene is possibly TRBD1 (5 bases). Germline V gene data show CDR1 as SGHTA and CDR2 as FQGNSA. Between the trimmed V and J ends, which lost 1 base and 7 bases, there was a span of 8 bases. The CDR3 has 13 residues. The CDR3 coding sequence is TGTGCCAGCAGCTTAGGACAGAGGCAGCCCCAGCATTTT. It codes for CASSLGQRQPQHF.

The J gene is TRBJ2-1, the V gene TRBV6-5; no clear D. Trimming took off 0 bases at V and 4 bases at J, with 13 bases between the two ends. CDR3 length: 16 amino acids. CDR1 and CDR2 from the germline V gene are MNHEY and SVGAGI. This CDR3 is CASSYSPWPQYNEQFF. Written as DNA, the CDR3 is TGTGCCAGCAGTTACTCCCCTTGGCCCCAATACAATGAGCAGTTCTTC.

The chain couples TRBV3-1 (or the pseudogene TRBV3-2) to TRBJ1-6; 8 bases match TRBD1. The length of the CDR3 is 14 residues. CDR1 and CDR2 from the germline V gene are LGHDT and YNNKEL (reference sequence). V shed 0 bases, J shed 9 bases, and the junction held 1 base outside the gene matches. The CDR3 is CASSQEDRASPLHF. CDR3 DNA: TGTGCCAGCAGCCAAGAGGACAGGGCTTCACCCCTCCACTTT.

This clone is a singleton in its sample. The chain uses TRBV24-1 and TRBJ2-7, with TRBD2 matching 8 bases. CDR1 and CDR2 (germline): KGHDR, SFDVKD. V trimming: 6 bases; J trimming: 4 bases; junction bases outside the gene matches: 4. This CDR3 has 13 residues. The CDR3 protein is CATSQAGEYEQYF. The CDR3 nucleotides read TGTGCCACCAGTCAAGCGGGAGAGTACGAGCAGTACTTC.

The V gene is TRBV12-5, the J gene TRBJ2-7, with D perhaps TRBD2 (5 bases). V was cut by 6 bases and J by 0 bases, with 18 bases left in between. Germline CDR1 reads LGHNT; CDR2 reads FRNRAP. CDR3 length: 16 amino acids. This chain's CDR3 is CASGPSTDFSSYEQYF. CDR3 sequence (DNA): TGTGCTAGTGGCCCGTCGACGGACTTTAGCTCCTACGAGCAGTACTTC.

In DNA form, the CDR3 reads TGTGCCAGCAGCGTTAGCGCTAACTCCTACGAGCAGTACTTC. It is translated as CASSVSANSYEQYF. This chain connects TRBV9 to TRBJ2-7, with D maybe TRBD2 (5 bases). CDR3 length equals 14 residues. V lost 2 bases, J lost 0 bases, and 9 bases lay in between. CDR1 SGDLS and CDR2 YYNGEE come from the germline V gene.

The rearrangement links TRBV24-1 to TRBJ1-4; no firm D call. CDR3 size: 12 residues. Germline assignment: CDR1 KGHDR and CDR2 SFDVKD. Trimming took off 3 bases at V and 10 bases at J, with 8 bases between the two ends. The CDR3, as DNA: TGTGCCACCAGTGATCCTATTGGAAAACTGTTTTTT. Protein: CATSDPIGKLFF.

J is TRBJ2-7 and V is TRBV19; TRBD2 is a possible D gene (6 bases). With 6 bases removed from V and 0 bases from J, the gap between germline ends came to 18 bases. The CDR3 has 16 residues. Germline CDR1 reads LNHDA; CDR2 reads SQIVND (reference sequence). The CDR3 loop is CASSDPRTGGSYEQYF. The CDR3 nucleotides read TGTGCCAGTAGCGACCCCCGGACCGGGGGCTCCTACGAGCAGTACTTC.

The genes are TRBV5-4 and TRBJ1-6, with no clear D. Germline V gene data show CDR1 as SGHNT and CDR2 as YYREEE (reference sequence). The CDR3 has 16 residues. V lost 0 bases to trimming and J lost 10 bases, with 17 bases between them. The CDR3 DNA reads as TGTGCCAGCAGCTTGGCCCCCGGGAGGTTAGGATCACCCCTCCACTTT. This codes for CASSLAPGRLGSPLHF. Drawing the rest from reference TRBV5-4 and TRBJ1-6, the complete variable domain is ETGVTQSPTHLIKTRGQQVTLRCSSQSGHNTVSWYQQALGQGPQFIFQYYREEENGRGNFPPRFSGLQFPNYSSELNVNALELDDSALYLCASSLAPGRLGSPLHFGNGTRLTVT.

The DNA of the CDR3 is TGTGCCAGCAGCAAAGTCGGAGGGAGTAATGAAGCTTTCTTT. It is translated as CASSKVGGSNEAFF. The V call is TRBV21-1, the J call TRBJ1-1. TRBV21-1 is deemed a pseudogene. CDR3 length: 14 residues.

The sample holds one count of this clone. The rearrangement links TRBV2 to TRBJ2-3; 10 bases align to TRBD1. Germline assignment: CDR1 SNHLY and CDR2 FYNNEI. The trim removed 8 bases at V and 3 bases at J, leaving 5 bases unmatched. CDR3 length: 14 amino acids. As DNA, the CDR3 is TGTGCCAGCCGGTGGGGACAGGGGACAGATACGCAGTATTTT. Protein product: CASRWGQGTDTQYF.

The chain combines TRBV24-1 with TRBJ2-3, with 11 bases lining up with TRBD1. Germline CDR1 reads KGHDR; CDR2 reads SFDVKD. The CDR3 is 17 amino acids. V lost 3 bases to trimming and J lost 1 base; unmatched junction nucleotides: 5. CDR3 protein: CATSDPRTGGGTDTQYF. The CDR3 DNA sequence: TGTGCCACCAGTGATCCCAGGACAGGGGGCGGCACAGATACGCAGTATTTT.

The chain joins TRBV5-1 to TRBJ1-1; no clear D. Germline V gives CDR1 SGHRS, CDR2 YFSETQ. V gave up 7 bases and J gave up 0 bases, with 7 bases separating them. CDR3 size: 12 residues. The CDR3 loop is CASRDMNTEAFF. The CDR3 bases are TGCGCCAGCCGAGATATGAACACTGAAGCTTTCTTT.

This clone was counted a single time. The V gene is TRBV15, the J gene TRBJ2-6, with 9 bases lining up with TRBD1. J was trimmed by 0 bases and V by 3 bases; bases with no gene match: 3. The germline V gene has CDR1 LNHNV and CDR2 YYDKDF (reference sequence). The CDR3 totals 17 residues. The CDR3 sequence: CATSSPGQGSGANVLTF. The CDR3 DNA reads as TGTGCCACCAGCAGCCCGGGACAGGGCTCTGGGGCCAACGTCCTGACTTTC.

This clone was recorded once. J is TRBJ1-1 and V is TRBV18; D is ambiguous. Trimming shortened V by 3 bases and J by 2 bases, and 10 bases separated the two germline ends. This CDR3 has 14 residues. Germline assignment: CDR1 KGHSH and CDR2 LQKENI. CDR3 residues: CASSPMRSNTEAFF. The CDR3 region has the DNA TGTGCCAGCTCACCGATGAGATCTAACACTGAAGCTTTCTTT.

Worth noting for this clone: Other DNA sequences of this sample code for an identical CDR3. For the CDR3, the DNA is TGTGCCAGCTCACCCGACAGTAACTATGGCTACACCTTC. This translates into CASSPDSNYGYTF. The V gene is TRBV18, the J gene TRBJ1-2, with TRBD1 as a possible D gene (5 bases). The ends were cut back, 3 bases at V and 1 base at J, with 6 bases in the middle. Germline V gene lookup returns CDR1 KGHSH and CDR2 LQKENI. CDR3 size: 13 residues.

The chain uses TRBV12-3 or TRBV12-4 and TRBJ2-7; D gene uncertain. V was shortened by 6 bases and J by 0 bases, with 6 bases between the two germline ends. The CDR3 length is 12 residues. In nucleotides, the CDR3 is TGTGCCAGCAGACAGAGCTCCTACGAGCAGTACTTC. Its translation is CASRQSSYEQYF.

The DNA of the CDR3 is TGTGCCAGCAGTACCGGGACTAACTACGAGCAGTACTTC. It translates to CASSTGTNYEQYF. The V and J genes are TRBV5-4 and TRBJ2-7; 7 bases align to TRBD2. The germline V gene has CDR1 SGHNT and CDR2 YYREEE (reference sequence). The V segment lost 5 bases and the J segment 3 bases; nucleotides outside the gene matches: 5. CDR3 size: 13 residues.

The chain employs TRBV7-8 and TRBJ1-5, with TRBD1 as a possible D gene (5 bases). The germline V gene has CDR1 SGHVS and CDR2 FQNEAQ. The CDR3 contains 17 residues. Trimming took off 5 bases at V and 0 bases at J, with 17 bases between the two ends. CDR3 sequence reads: CASSPLPGKGSNQPQHF. CDR3 sequence (DNA): TGTGCCAGCAGCCCACTCCCAGGGAAAGGTAGCAATCAGCCCCAGCATTTT.

The rearrangement joins TRBV7-8 to TRBJ2-2; D remains ambiguous. Trimming left V 2 bases short and J 3 bases short, with 7 bases between. This CDR3 region has 14 residues. In germline, CDR1 is SGHVS, CDR2 FQNEAQ. DNA for the CDR3: TGTGCCAGCAGCTTAACCGCGTACACCGGGGAGCTGTTTTTT. Amino acids: CASSLTAYTGELFF.

This clone has only a few counts. The CDR3 DNA sequence: TGTGCCAGCTCACCACCGGGTTCCGGGACAGGGGTGAACATTCAGTACTTC. It yields the protein CASSPPGSGTGVNIQYF. The rearrangement links TRBV18 to TRBJ2-4; 10 bases agree with TRBD1. Germline CDR1 reads KGHSH; CDR2 reads LQKENI. V trimming: 0 bases; J trimming: 7 bases; junction bases outside the gene matches: 9. This CDR3 region has 17 residues. Combining the CDR3 with reference TRBV18 and TRBJ2-4 gives the whole variable domain NAGVMQNPRHLVRRRGQEARLRCSPMKGHSHVYWYRQLPEEGLKFMVYLQKENIIDESGMPKERFSAEFPKEGPSILRIQQVVRGDSAAYFCASSPPGSGTGVNIQYFGAGTRLSVL.

The rearrangement uses TRBV4-1 and TRBJ2-1, with D possibly TRBD1 on 6 matching bases. V shed 4 bases and J shed 2 bases, with 12 bases lying between them. This CDR3 contains 15 residues. Germline assignment: CDR1 MGHRA and CDR2 YSYEKL. The CDR3 spells CASSPAGVPYNEQFF. CDR3 nucleotides: TGCGCCAGCAGCCCCGCAGGGGTACCCTACAATGAGCAGTTCTTC.

The chain is built from TRBV6-2 or TRBV6-3 and TRBJ1-5, with TRBD1 identical over 8 bases. The CDR3 extends over 16 amino acids. The germline V gene encodes CDR1 MNHEY and CDR2 SVGEGT. V shed 4 bases and J 4 bases; nucleotides not matched to a gene: 9. The CDR3 sequence is CASSSPLRDRNQPQHF. CDR3 in DNA: TGTGCCAGCAGTTCTCCCCTTAGGGACAGGAATCAGCCCCAGCATTTT.

This clone was detected once. J is TRBJ2-1 and V is TRBV19; 11 nucleotides agree with TRBD2. The V segment lost 4 bases and the J segment 6 bases; nucleotides outside the gene matches: 5. The CDR3 covers 15 residues. Looked up from germline, CDR1 is LNHDA and CDR2 is SQIVND (reference sequence). CDR3 nucleotides: TGTGCCAGTAGTAAGGGGACTAGCGGACGCAATGAGCAGTTCTTC. Translated, it gives CASSKGTSGRNEQFF.

The gene calls are TRBV5-1 and TRBJ2-7, with 10 positions matching TRBD1. The CDR3 covers 16 residues. V was pared by 0 bases and J by 2 bases, with 5 bases of the junction left unmatched. The V gene's germline CDR1 is SGHRS and CDR2 YFSETQ. CDR3 residues: CASSLDTDRGTYEQYF. DNA for the CDR3: TGCGCCAGCAGCTTGGATACGGACAGGGGGACCTACGAGCAGTACTTC.

The rearrangement joins TRBV7-2 to TRBJ2-6; D ambiguous. Trimming stripped 8 bases from V and 2 bases from J, with 7 bases between. This CDR3 is 13 amino acids long. The germline V gene has CDR1 SGHTA and CDR2 FQGNSA. The CDR3 loop is CASQLPGANVLTF. The DNA for the CDR3 is TGTGCCAGCCAACTCCCTGGGGCCAACGTCCTGACTTTC.